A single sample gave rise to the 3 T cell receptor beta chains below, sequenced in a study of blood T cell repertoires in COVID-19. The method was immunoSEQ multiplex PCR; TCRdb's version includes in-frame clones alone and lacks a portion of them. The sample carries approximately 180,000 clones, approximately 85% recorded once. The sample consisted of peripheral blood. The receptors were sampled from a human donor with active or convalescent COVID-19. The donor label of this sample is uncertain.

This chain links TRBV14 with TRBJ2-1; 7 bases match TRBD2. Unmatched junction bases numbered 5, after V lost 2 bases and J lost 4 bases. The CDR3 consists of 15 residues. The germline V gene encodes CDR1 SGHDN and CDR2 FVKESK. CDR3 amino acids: CASSQFRGGYNEQFF. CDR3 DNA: TGTGCCAGCAGCCAATTTCGCGGGGGTTACAATGAGCAGTTCTTC.

The CDR3 region has the DNA TGTGCCAGCAGCGACATCGGGACTTTCAACACTGAAGCTTTCTTT. Amino acid sequence: CASSDIGTFNTEAFF. The chain carries TRBV9 and TRBJ1-1; D possibly corresponds to TRBD1 (5 bases). Per germline, CDR1 SGDLS and CDR2 YYNGEE. The V end was cut by 3 bases, the J end by 2 bases, with 14 bases between. CDR3 length: 15 residues.

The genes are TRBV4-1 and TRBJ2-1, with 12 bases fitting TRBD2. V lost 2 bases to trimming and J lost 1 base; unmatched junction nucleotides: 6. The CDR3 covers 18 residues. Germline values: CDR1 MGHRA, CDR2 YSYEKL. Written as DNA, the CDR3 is TGCGCCAGCAGCCAATCTAGCGGGGGGGACTGGTCCTACAATGAGCAGTTCTTC. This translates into CASSQSSGGDWSYNEQFF.